The sequence of this T cell receptor beta chain was determined in a study of a mutant IDH1 vaccine in newly diagnosed glioma. Profiled with immunoSEQ multiplex PCR; TCRdb holds only in-frame clones, not every one. The table lists fewer than 45,000 clones, approximately 90% of them singletons. The CDR3 is made up of 19 amino acids. Per germline, CDR1 GTSNPN and CDR2 SVGIG (reference sequence). Trimming cost V 0 bases and J 1 base; bases outside gene matches: 9. Described time point: week 23, last vaccination. Doses of 300 ug of mutant IDH1 20-mer peptide were given with topical imiquimod. A word on this clone: Its antigen is not identified.

This chain uses TRBV30 with TRBJ2-2; TRBD2 matches at 12 bases. This receptor was identified in a man in his fifties with glioma. Material: PBMCs, obtained from a glioma patient whose treatment included an IDH1 peptide vaccine. CDR3 protein: CAWSVSRTSGMWNTGELFF. In DNA, the CDR3 is TGTGCCTGGAGTGTATCTCGGACTAGCGGGATGTGGAACACCGGGGAGCTGTTTTTT.